This entry lists 32 T cell receptor beta chains sequenced from one sample in a study of blood T cells in healthy people across ages. Combining a sample-barcoded 5' primer with a J-beta primer mix, a second PCR ran for roughly 6 to 12 cycles. From the 5' RACE reads, TCRdb called clonotypes with MiXCR, one entry per CDR3 protein. The sample gives 1.8 million or so distinct CDR3 sequences, around 42% of which show up once; 23% is in the top ten. The sequencing sample was made of blood. The receptors here all came from a human donor in good health.

The chain has TRBV2 and TRBJ1-6; D possibly corresponds to TRBD1 (5 bases). Germline-derived CDR1 and CDR2 are SNHLY and FYNNEI. The CDR3 spans 15 residues. V was clipped by 2 bases and J by 8 bases, with 13 bases between them. Here the CDR3 DNA reads TGTGCCAGCAGTGAATTCAGGGTCGAGGATTCACCCCTCCACTTT. Its translation: CASSEFRVEDSPLHF.

This chain uses TRBV7-2 with TRBJ2-5; the D call may be TRBD1 or TRBD2 (6 bases each). From germline, CDR1 is SGHTA and CDR2 FQGNSA. The CDR3 consists of 15 residues. The ends were cut back, 7 bases at V and 1 base at J, with 16 bases in the middle. The CDR3 DNA sequence: TGTGCCAGCATCCCAGGAGGGGGGTCCCAAGAGACCCAGTACTTC. Its translation is CASIPGGGSQETQYF.

This clonotype came up a few times. The genes are TRBV10-3 and TRBJ2-1; the D is unclear. Germline V gene sequence: CDR1 ENHRY, CDR2 SYGVKD. The CDR3 contains 11 residues. V was cut by 2 bases and J by 11 bases, with 7 bases left in between. This chain's CDR3 is CAISEGFKQFF. In nucleotides, the CDR3 is TGTGCCATCAGTGAGGGGTTTAAGCAGTTCTTC.

J is TRBJ2-2 and V is TRBV4-2; no definite D call. This CDR3 spans 14 amino acids. V was cut by 4 bases and J by 3 bases, with 9 bases left in between. The V gene's germline CDR1 is LGHNA and CDR2 YNFKEQ. This chain's CDR3 is CASSRDMDTGELFF. CDR3 sequence (DNA): TGTGCCAGCAGCCGAGATATGGACACCGGGGAGCTGTTTTTT.

This chain links TRBV11-2 with TRBJ2-7; possibly TRBD2 for D (5 bases). Germline CDR1 and CDR2: SGHAT and FQNNGV. V was trimmed by 5 bases and J by 4 bases, leaving 18 bases between them. The CDR3 is 15 amino acids. CDR3 DNA sequence: TGTGCCAGCAGCCGTTACTCCGCGGGTGGGTACGAGCAGTACTTC. Its protein product is CASSRYSAGGYEQYF.

This clonotype was seen a handful of times. This may be a read error, as it is one base from a much larger clone. The rearrangement joins TRBV7-2 to TRBJ2-4; 7 bases fit TRBD1. Germline CDR1 SGHTA, CDR2 FQGNSA. The J segment lost 0 bases and the V segment lost 2 bases, leaving 7 bases of the junction unmatched. This CDR3 is 17 amino acids long. The CDR3 loop reads CASSLQPGQIAKNIQYF. The CDR3 DNA is TGTGCCAGCAGCTTACAACCGGGACAGATAGCCAAAAACATTCAGTACTTC.

There are a few counts of this clonotype. The V gene is TRBV4-2, the J gene TRBJ2-5; unclear D gene. Matching the DNA end better, TRBJ2-7 makes the J call doubtful. Germline CDR1 LGHNA, CDR2 YNFKEQ. CDR3 length equals 16 residues. CDR3 amino acids: CASSQDLMDLNYEQYF. CDR3 in DNA: TGTGCCAGCAGCCAAGATCTTATGGATCTCAACTACGAGCAGTACTTC.

The DNA of the CDR3 is TGTGCCAGCAGCCCGAGTGGGACTTACTACAATGAGCAGTTCTTC. Translation: CASSPSGTYYNEQFF. This rearrangement joins TRBV7-2 to TRBJ2-1; a possible D gene is TRBD2 (6 bases). This CDR3 spans 15 amino acids. Trimming shortened V by 5 bases and J by 3 bases, and 14 bases separated the two germline ends. Germline V gives CDR1 SGHTA, CDR2 FQGNSA. The whole variable domain, remainder taken from reference TRBV7-2 and TRBJ2-1, is GAGVSQSPSNKVTEKGKDVELRCDPISGHTALYWYRQSLGQGLEFLIYFQGNSAPDKSGLPSDRFSAERTGGSVSTLTIQRTQQEDSAVYLCASSPSGTYYNEQFFGPGTRLTVL.

This clonotype has at least ten counts. J is TRBJ2-7 and V is TRBV7-2; tentative D call: TRBD2 (5 bases). CDR1 and CDR2 from the germline V gene are SGHTA and FQGNSA. The V gene lost 5 bases and the J gene lost 0 bases, with 14 bases spanning the gap. The CDR3 covers 15 residues. DNA of the CDR3: TGTGCCAGCAGCCCCCGGGGTAGGAGCTCCTACGAGCAGTACTTC. Translated: CASSPRGRSSYEQYF.

The genes are TRBV7-9 and TRBJ2-1, with TRBD2 as a possible D gene (6 bases). V lost 4 bases to trimming and J lost 5 bases, with 12 bases between them. The germline V gene has CDR1 SEHNR and CDR2 FQNEAQ (reference sequence). The CDR3 sequence is 14 residues long. CDR3 residues: CASSSRTNNNEQFF. In DNA form, the CDR3 reads TGTGCCAGCAGCTCACGGACTAACAACAATGAGCAGTTCTTC. Full variable domain (missing parts from reference TRBV7-9 and TRBJ2-1): DTGVSQNPRHKITKRGQNVTFRCDPISEHNRLYWYRQTLGQGPEFLTYFQNEAQLEKSRLLSDRFSAERPKGSFSTLEIQRTEQGDSAMYLCASSSRTNNNEQFFGPGTRLTVL.

The chain joins TRBV7-8 to TRBJ1-1, with no clear D. Between the trimmed V and J ends, which lost 3 bases and 6 bases, there was a span of 14 bases. The CDR3 is 14 residues long. Per germline, CDR1 SGHVS and CDR2 FQNEAQ. The CDR3: CASSFGQPSAEAFF. The CDR3 coding sequence is TGTGCCAGCAGCTTCGGGCAGCCCTCCGCTGAAGCTTTCTTT.

The genes are TRBV7-3 and TRBJ2-1, with D perhaps matching TRBD1 or TRBD2 (6 bases each). Germline V gene sequence: CDR1 SGHTA, CDR2 FQGTGA. CDR3 length: 11 amino acids. Trimming removed 8 bases from V and 9 bases from J, with 11 bases in between. CDR3 residues: CASLGGSEQFF. The CDR3, as DNA: TGTGCCAGCCTCGGGGGCAGTGAGCAGTTCTTC.

This chain links TRBV5-4 with TRBJ2-3; D might be TRBD1 or TRBD2, each matching 6 bases. Trimming shortened V by 7 bases and J by 3 bases, and 15 bases separated the two germline ends. Germline V gene lookup returns CDR1 SGHNT and CDR2 YYREEE (reference sequence). This CDR3 is built from 14 residues. The DNA for the CDR3 is TGTGCCAGCGGGGGGCAGGCTTCGACAGATACGCAGTATTTT. Translated: CASGGQASTDTQYF.

The CDR3 coding sequence is TGTGCCAGCAGCTTAGGCGAGGGACTTGTCTCCTACGAGCAGTACTTC. Translation gives CASSLGEGLVSYEQYF. This chain connects TRBV7-2 to TRBJ2-7, with D perhaps matching TRBD2 (6 bases). The germline V gene has CDR1 SGHTA and CDR2 FQGNSA. The CDR3 is 16 residues long. Trimming removed 1 base at V and 0 bases at J, with 13 bases between.

The chain recombines TRBV6-1 with TRBJ2-7, with 8 bases aligning to TRBD1. Germline CDR1 MNHNS, CDR2 SASEGT. This CDR3 spans 16 amino acids. Germline trimming cut 2 bases from V and 0 bases from J; bases unmatched to any gene: 6. The CDR3 DNA reads TGTGCCAGCAGTGAATGGAGACAGGGGAGCTCCTACGAGCAGTACTTC. As protein: CASSEWRQGSSYEQYF.

V and J are TRBV9 and TRBJ2-5, with no clear D. The germline V gene has CDR1 SGDLS and CDR2 YYNGEE. The V end lost 0 bases, the J end lost 11 bases, and 20 bases lay between the germline ends. This CDR3 has 15 amino acids. The CDR3 DNA is TGTGCCAGCAGCGTAGAAGGTCAGGAGTACAATGAGCAGTACTTC. Residues: CASSVEGQEYNEQYF.

The chain employs TRBV7-6 and TRBJ1-5; D is ambiguous. This CDR3 contains 15 residues. Trimming shortened V by 0 bases and J by 6 bases, and 12 bases separated the two germline ends. Germline V gene lookup returns CDR1 SGHVS and CDR2 FNYEAQ. The DNA of the CDR3 is TGTGCCAGCAGCTTAGCCCCAGGAGCAGTTCAGCCCCAGCATTTT. Translation: CASSLAPGAVQPQHF.

This clonotype was seen many times. The chain employs TRBV6-5 and TRBJ2-7; D may be TRBD2 (6 bases). Germline V CDR1 and CDR2: MNHEY, SVGAGI. Trimming took off 5 bases at V and 2 bases at J, with 10 bases between the two ends. The CDR3 sequence is 13 residues long. In nucleotides, the CDR3 is TGTGCCAGCAGTGAACGGGAGACCTACGAGCAGTACTTC. It translates to CASSERETYEQYF.

The genes are TRBV24-1 and TRBJ2-1; D is unclear. Looked up from germline, CDR1 is KGHDR and CDR2 is SFDVKD. The V gene lost 4 bases and the J gene lost 5 bases, with 8 bases spanning the gap. The CDR3 has 13 amino acids. CDR3 loop: CATSDPRDNEQFF. The CDR3 DNA sequence: TGTGCCACCAGTGACCCTAGGGACAATGAGCAGTTCTTC.

This chain connects TRBV20-1 to TRBJ1-2; 8 nucleotides match TRBD1. Germline loops: CDR1 DFQATT, CDR2 SNEGSKA (reference sequence). V lost 6 bases to trimming and J lost 8 bases; unmatched junction nucleotides: 17. This CDR3 has 15 residues. Here the CDR3 reads CSAPRLDRATEGYTF. The DNA of the CDR3 is TGCAGTGCCCCTCGACTGGACAGGGCAACGGAAGGCTACACCTTC.

Only a few counts were recorded for this clonotype. The chain carries TRBV10-3 and TRBJ2-5; D uncertain. Matching the DNA end better, TRBJ2-7 makes the J call doubtful. Germline lookup yields CDR1 ENHRY and CDR2 SYGVKD. The CDR3 extends over 14 amino acids. CDR3 nucleotide sequence: TGTGCCAAACCCGAACGGATTCGTCGGTACGAGCAGTACTTC. This codes for CAKPERIRRYEQYF.

This clonotype was seen ten or more times. The chain combines TRBV29-1 with TRBJ2-3; D might be TRBD1 (5 bases). The germline V and J ends were trimmed by 3 bases and 6 bases, with 7 bases remaining between them. The CDR3 runs 11 residues. CDR1 and CDR2 from the germline V gene are SQVTM and ANQGSEA. As DNA, the CDR3 is TGCAGCGTTGACTCAGGGGATACGCAGTATTTT. Translation: CSVDSGDTQYF.

The J gene is TRBJ1-1, the V gene TRBV28, with 8 bases fitting TRBD1. Germline-derived CDR1 and CDR2 are MDHEN and SYDVKM. The CDR3 runs to 12 residues. V shed 6 bases, J shed 7 bases, and the junction held 4 bases outside the gene matches. The CDR3 loop reads CASRPGTGEAFF. CDR3 sequence (DNA): TGTGCCAGCAGACCTGGGACAGGTGAAGCTTTCTTT.

With regard to this clonotype: One junction end does not reproduce the germline sequence, and a read error may be involved. This chain uses TRBV7-3 with TRBJ2-3; 9 bases agree with TRBD2. Germline V gene sequence: CDR1 SGHTA, CDR2 FQGTGA. The CDR3 sequence is 18 residues long. The CDR3 region has the DNA TGTACCAGCAGCTCTGAAGCGGGGGGCCCCGAACATACAGATACGCAGTATTTT. It yields the protein CTSSSEAGGPEHTDTQYF. Looking up the rest from reference TRBV7-3 and TRBJ2-3 gives the full variable domain: GAGVSQTPSNKVTEKGKYVELRCDPISGHTALYWYRQSLGQGPEFLIYFQGTGAADDSGLPNDRFFAVRPEGSVSTLKIQRTERGDSAVYLCTSSSEAGGPEHTDTQYFGPGTRLTVL.

This chain joins TRBV4-1 and TRBJ2-4; 8 nucleotides agree with TRBD1. The DNA end is a closer match to TRBJ2-7, so the J assignment may be wrong. Germline-derived CDR1 and CDR2 are MGHRA and YSYEKL. The CDR3 runs to 14 residues. CDR3 bases: TGCGCCAGCAGTACACTACAGGGGGGATACGAGCAGTACTTC. Its translation is CASSTLQGGYEQYF.

This clonotype was seen only once. The J gene is TRBJ2-7, the V gene TRBV3-1; the D gene could be TRBD1 or TRBD2 (5 bases each). V was trimmed by 4 bases and J by 2 bases, leaving 15 bases between them. The CDR3 has 15 residues. Germline CDR1 LGHDT, CDR2 YNNKEL (reference sequence). The CDR3, as DNA: TGTGCCAGCAGCCCGTCCTTGGGGACGGCCTACGAGCAGTACTTC. It encodes CASSPSLGTAYEQYF.

With regard to this clonotype: A single base separates this from a much larger clone, so it may be a read error. The chain carries TRBV7-3 and TRBJ2-1; perhaps TRBD2 as D (7 bases). The CDR3 loop spans 14 amino acids. Trimming left V 6 bases short and J 0 bases short, with 9 bases between. Per the germline V gene, CDR1 is SGHTA and CDR2 is FQGTGA. The DNA for the CDR3 is TGTGCCAGCAGGGGGGGGGCCTCCTACAATGAGCAGTTCTTC. Its protein is CASRGGASYNEQFF.

This clonotype was counted ten times or more. The chain uses TRBV6-6 and TRBJ1-2; no reliable D call. The CDR3 covers 13 residues. V was pared by 8 bases and J by 3 bases, with 13 bases between. Germline CDR1 MNHNY, CDR2 SVGAGI (reference sequence). The chain's CDR3 is CASGVGGDYGYTF. The CDR3 DNA reads as TGTGCCAGCGGCGTGGGAGGTGACTATGGCTACACCTTC.

This clonotype was found a few times. The chain joins TRBV20-1 to TRBJ2-3, with a tentative D call TRBD1 (6 bases). The germline CDR1 and CDR2 sequences are DFQATT and SNEGSKA (reference sequence). Deletions cut 5 bases from V and 6 bases from J, with 9 bases between. The CDR3 is 11 amino acids. Here the CDR3 reads CSAFQGDTQYF. The CDR3 coding sequence is TGCAGTGCTTTCCAGGGGGATACGCAGTATTTT.

The chain has TRBV6-1 and TRBJ1-1; the D gene is possibly TRBD1 (5 bases). Trimming left V 8 bases short and J 0 bases short, with 10 bases between. CDR1 and CDR2 (germline): MNHNS, SASEGT. This CDR3 contains 13 residues. CDR3 in amino acids: CASSGPLNTEAFF. The DNA for the CDR3 is TGTGCCAGCTCGGGACCGTTGAACACTGAAGCTTTCTTT.

The J gene is TRBJ2-4, the V gene TRBV20-1, with 7 bases fitting TRBD1. This CDR3 spans 11 amino acids. V dropped 6 bases and J dropped 13; count of bases not matched to a gene: 9. CDR1 is DFQATT, CDR2 SNEGSKA, per germline (reference sequence). This chain's CDR3 is CSAPTGTEQYF. In DNA form, the CDR3 reads TGCAGTGCCCCGACTGGGACAGAGCAGTACTTC.

The chain couples TRBV12-3 or TRBV12-4 to TRBJ2-5; D might be TRBD1 (6 bases). The V end was cut by 3 bases, the J end by 5 bases, with 13 bases between. The CDR3 covers 14 residues. CDR3 protein: CASSFGTGHETQYF. The CDR3 bases are TGTGCCAGCAGTTTTGGGACGGGACATGAGACCCAGTACTTC.